This T cell receptor (beta chain) was sequenced in a study of shared clonotypes between healthy human individuals. Profiled with immunoSEQ multiplex PCR; TCRdb holds only in-frame clones, not every one. The table records about 1.1 million clones, around 78% of them present only once. Sequencing input: memory CD4+ T cells from PBMCs. The subset here: CD45RA-negative fraction. The sequence was obtained from a man younger than 35 in good health. Some clones in this sample may be carry-over from other donors' samples.

The CDR3 spells CASSPPGGSSYNEQFF. The CDR3 DNA sequence: TGCGCCAGCAGCCCCCCCGGAGGCAGCTCCTACAATGAGCAGTTCTTC. The chain employs TRBV5-1 and TRBJ2-1, with D perhaps matching TRBD2 (5 bases). The germline V and J ends were trimmed by 4 bases and 0 bases, with 14 bases remaining between them. CDR1 SGHRS and CDR2 YFSETQ come from the germline V gene. The CDR3 is 16 residues long.